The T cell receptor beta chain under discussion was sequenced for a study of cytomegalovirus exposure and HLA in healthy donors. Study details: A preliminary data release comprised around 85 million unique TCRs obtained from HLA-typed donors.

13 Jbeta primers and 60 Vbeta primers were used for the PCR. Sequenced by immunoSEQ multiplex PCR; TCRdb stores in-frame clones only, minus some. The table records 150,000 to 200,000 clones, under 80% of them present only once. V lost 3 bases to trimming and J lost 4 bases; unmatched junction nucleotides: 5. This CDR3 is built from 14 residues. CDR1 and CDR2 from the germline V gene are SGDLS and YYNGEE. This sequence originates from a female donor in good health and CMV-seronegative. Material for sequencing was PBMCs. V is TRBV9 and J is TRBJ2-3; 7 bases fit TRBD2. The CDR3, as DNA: TGTGCCAGCAGCGCCCGGAGCGGGGCAGATACGCAGTATTTT. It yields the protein CASSARSGADTQYF.